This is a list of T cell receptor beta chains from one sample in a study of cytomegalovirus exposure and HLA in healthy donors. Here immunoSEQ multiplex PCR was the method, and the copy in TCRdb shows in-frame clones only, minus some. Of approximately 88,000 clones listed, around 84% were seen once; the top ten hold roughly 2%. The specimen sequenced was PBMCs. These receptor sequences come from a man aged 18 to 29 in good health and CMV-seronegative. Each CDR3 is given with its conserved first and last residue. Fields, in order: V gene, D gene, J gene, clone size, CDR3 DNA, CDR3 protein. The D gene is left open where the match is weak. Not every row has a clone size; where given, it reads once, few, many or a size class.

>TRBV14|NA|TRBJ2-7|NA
TGTGCCAGCAGCCAAGTGGTGCACAGCTCCCCTTACTTC
CASSQVVHSSPYF
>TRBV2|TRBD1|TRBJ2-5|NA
TGTGCCAGCAAAAGACAGGGGGGAGAGACCCAGTACTTC
CASKRQGGETQYF
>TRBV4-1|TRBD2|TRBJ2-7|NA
TGCGCCAGCAGCCAAGATCTGGCTAGCGGGGGCCTCACCTACGAGCAGTACTTC
CASSQDLASGGLTYEQYF
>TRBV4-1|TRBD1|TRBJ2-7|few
TGCGCCAGCAGCCAAGACCCCCGGGACAGGGGAAGCTCCTACGAGCAGTACTTC
CASSQDPRDRGSSYEQYF
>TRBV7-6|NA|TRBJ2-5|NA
TGTGCCAGCAGCTTGGGGGCTACCCAAGAGACCCAGTACTTC
CASSLGATQETQYF
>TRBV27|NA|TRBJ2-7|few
TGTGCCAGCAGTGACCGACCGGGGTCCTACGAGCAGTACTTC
CASSDRPGSYEQYF
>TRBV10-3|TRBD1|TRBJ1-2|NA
TGTGCCATCAGTCAGGGGGCAGAGAACTATGGCTACACCTTC
CAISQGAENYGYTF
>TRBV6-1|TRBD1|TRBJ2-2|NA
TGTGCCAGCAGTGAAATTGGGACAGGGGGGCCCGGGGAGCTGTTTTTT
CASSEIGTGGPGELFF
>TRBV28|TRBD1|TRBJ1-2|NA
TGTGCCAGCAGAACCGGGACAGATAACTATGGCTACACCTTC
CASRTGTDNYGYTF
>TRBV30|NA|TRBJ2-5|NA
TGTGCCTGGGAGACAGGTGGGATAGGGACCCAGTACTTC
CAWETGGIGTQYF
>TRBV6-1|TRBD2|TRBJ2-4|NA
TGTGCCAGCAGTGGGGGGCAGCGGGGGGGCCCTCTAGCCAAAAACATTCAGTACTTC
CASSGGQRGGPLAKNIQYF
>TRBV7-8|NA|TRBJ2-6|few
TGTGCCAGCAGCTCACCCCTCCTCGACAGGCTCCGCTCTGGGGCCAACGTCCTGACTTTC
CASSSPLLDRLRSGANVLTF
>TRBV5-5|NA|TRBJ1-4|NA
TGTGCCAGCAGCCTGGGGGGCGTTGCAACTAATGAAAAACTGTTTTTT
CASSLGGVATNEKLFF
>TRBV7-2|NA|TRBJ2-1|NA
TGTGCCAGCAGCCTCGCCGGAGGGGAGCAGTTCTTC
CASSLAGGEQFF